This TCR beta chain is drawn from a study of esophageal squamous cell carcinoma under preoperative chemotherapy. Study-level information: Both tumor-infiltrating lymphocytes and peripheral blood T cells were profiled. Study observations and caveats: Clonal contraction, more than amplification, hit abundant clones after paclitaxel-nedaplatin.

This clonotype was seen more than once but under ten times. Antigen: not known. MiXCR, run by TCRdb on the PCR reads, gives a single entry per CDR3 protein. The sample comprises approximately 12,000 distinct CDR3 sequences, around half of which are singletons, and about a sixth rests with the top ten. Germline V gene data show CDR1 as MNHNS and CDR2 as SASEGT. Trimming took off 2 bases at V and 9 bases at J, with 17 bases between the two ends. The length of the CDR3 is 15 residues. Time point here: before preoperative PTX-NDP chemotherapy. Preoperative chemotherapy with paclitaxel-nedaplatin was given to patients before surgery.

This sequence joins TRBV6-1 and TRBJ2-1, with D possibly TRBD2 on 6 matching bases. The sample was acquired from a patient given preoperative chemotherapy. The sequence was obtained from a human donor with esophageal squamous cell carcinoma. The donor label of this sample is uncertain. Here the CDR3 DNA reads TGTGCCAGCAGTGAAAATTCGGGAGTAGTGGGTGAGCAGTTCTTC. The encoded protein is CASSENSGVVGEQFF.